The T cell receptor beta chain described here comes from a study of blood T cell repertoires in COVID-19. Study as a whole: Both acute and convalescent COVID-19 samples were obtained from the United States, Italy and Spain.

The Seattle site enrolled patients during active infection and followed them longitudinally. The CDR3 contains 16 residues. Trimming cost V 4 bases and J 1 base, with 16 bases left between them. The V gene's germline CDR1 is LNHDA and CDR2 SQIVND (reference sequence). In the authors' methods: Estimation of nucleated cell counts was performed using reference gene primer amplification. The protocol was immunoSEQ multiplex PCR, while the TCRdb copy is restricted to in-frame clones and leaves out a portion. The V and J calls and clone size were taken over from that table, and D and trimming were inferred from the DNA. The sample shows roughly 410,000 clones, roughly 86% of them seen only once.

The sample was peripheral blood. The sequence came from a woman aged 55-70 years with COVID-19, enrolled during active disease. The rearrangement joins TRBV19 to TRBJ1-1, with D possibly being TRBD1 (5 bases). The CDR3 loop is CASSSWAGPTNTEAFF. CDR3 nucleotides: TGTGCCAGTAGTAGTTGGGCAGGGCCCACGAACACTGAAGCTTTCTTT.